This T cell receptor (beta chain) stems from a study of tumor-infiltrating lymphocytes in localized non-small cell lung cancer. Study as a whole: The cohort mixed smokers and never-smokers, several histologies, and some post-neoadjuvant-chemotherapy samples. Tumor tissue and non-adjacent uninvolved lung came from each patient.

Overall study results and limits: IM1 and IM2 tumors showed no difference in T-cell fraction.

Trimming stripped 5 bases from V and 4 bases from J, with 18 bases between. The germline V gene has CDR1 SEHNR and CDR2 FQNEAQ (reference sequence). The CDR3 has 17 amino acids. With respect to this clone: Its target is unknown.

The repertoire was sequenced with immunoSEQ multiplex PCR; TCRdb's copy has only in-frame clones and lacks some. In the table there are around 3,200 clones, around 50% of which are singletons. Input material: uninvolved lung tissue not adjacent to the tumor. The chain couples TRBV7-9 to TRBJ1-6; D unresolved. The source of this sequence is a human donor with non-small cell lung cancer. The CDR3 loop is CASSPIIGQGYNSPLHF. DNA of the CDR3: TGTGCCAGCAGCCCCATTATTGGGCAAGGGTATAATTCACCCCTCCACTTT.